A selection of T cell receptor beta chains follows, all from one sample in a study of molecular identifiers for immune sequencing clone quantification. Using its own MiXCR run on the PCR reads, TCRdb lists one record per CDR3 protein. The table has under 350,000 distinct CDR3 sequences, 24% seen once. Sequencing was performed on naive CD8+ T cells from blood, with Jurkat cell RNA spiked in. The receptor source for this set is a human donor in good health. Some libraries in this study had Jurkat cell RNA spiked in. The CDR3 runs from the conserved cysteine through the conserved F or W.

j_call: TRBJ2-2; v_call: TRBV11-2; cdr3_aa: CASKGGPGELFF
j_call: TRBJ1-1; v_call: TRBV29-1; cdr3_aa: CSVEEFGTGGTEAFF
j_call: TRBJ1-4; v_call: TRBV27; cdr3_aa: CATRDATNEKLFF
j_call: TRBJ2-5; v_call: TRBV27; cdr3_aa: CASSLGITGGEETQYF
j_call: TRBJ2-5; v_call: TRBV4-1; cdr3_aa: CASSQVPAQETQYF
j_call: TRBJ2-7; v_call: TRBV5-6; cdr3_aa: CASSLAPAGPTYEQYF
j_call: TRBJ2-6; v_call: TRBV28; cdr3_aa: CASSFRGPGANVLTF
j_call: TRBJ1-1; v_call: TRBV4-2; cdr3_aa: CASSQVRGLYTEAFF
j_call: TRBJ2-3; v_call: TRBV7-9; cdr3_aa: CASSPLLAGEFTDTQYF
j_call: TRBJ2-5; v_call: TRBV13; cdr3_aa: CASSPTGGMHQETQYF